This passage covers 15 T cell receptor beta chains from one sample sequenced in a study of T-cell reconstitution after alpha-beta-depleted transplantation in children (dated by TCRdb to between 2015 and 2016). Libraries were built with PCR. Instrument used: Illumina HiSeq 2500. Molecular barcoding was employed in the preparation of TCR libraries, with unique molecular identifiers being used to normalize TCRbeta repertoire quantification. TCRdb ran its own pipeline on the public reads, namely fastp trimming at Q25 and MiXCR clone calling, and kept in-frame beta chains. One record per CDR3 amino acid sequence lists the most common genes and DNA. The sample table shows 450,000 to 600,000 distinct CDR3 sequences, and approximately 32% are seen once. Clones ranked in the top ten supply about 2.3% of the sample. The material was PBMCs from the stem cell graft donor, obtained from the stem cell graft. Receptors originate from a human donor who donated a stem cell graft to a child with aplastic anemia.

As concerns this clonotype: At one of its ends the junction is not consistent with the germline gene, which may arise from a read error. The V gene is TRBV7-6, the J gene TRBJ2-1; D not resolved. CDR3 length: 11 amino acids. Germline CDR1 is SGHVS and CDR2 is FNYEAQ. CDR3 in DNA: TGTGCCAGCAGCTCCCACAATGAGCAGTTCTTC. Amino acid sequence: CASSSHNEQFF. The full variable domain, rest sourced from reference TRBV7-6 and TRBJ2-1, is GAGVSQSPRYKVTKRGQDVALRCDPISGHVSLYWYRQALGQGPEFLTYFNYEAQQDKSGLPNDRFSAERPEGSISTLTIQRTEQRDSAMYRCASSSHNEQFFGPGTRLTVL.

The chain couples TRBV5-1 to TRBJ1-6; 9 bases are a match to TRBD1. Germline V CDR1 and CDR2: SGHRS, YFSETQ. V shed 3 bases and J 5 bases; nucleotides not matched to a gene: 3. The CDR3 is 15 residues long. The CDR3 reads CASSSRDRDNSPLHF. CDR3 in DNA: TGCGCCAGCAGCTCCCGGGACAGGGATAATTCACCCCTCCACTTT.

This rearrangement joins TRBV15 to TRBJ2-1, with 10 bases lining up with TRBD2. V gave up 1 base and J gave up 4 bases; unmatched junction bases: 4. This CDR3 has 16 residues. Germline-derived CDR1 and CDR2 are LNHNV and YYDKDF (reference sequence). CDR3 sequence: CATSRGGLADYNEQFF. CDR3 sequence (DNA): TGTGCCACCAGCAGAGGCGGACTAGCGGATTACAATGAGCAGTTCTTC.

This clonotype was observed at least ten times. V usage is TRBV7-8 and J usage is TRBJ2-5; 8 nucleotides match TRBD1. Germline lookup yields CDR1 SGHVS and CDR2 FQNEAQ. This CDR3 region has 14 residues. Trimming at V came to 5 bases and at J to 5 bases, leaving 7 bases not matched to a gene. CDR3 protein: CASSRDRGSETQYF. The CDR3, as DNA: TGTGCCAGCAGCAGAGACAGGGGTAGCGAGACCCAGTACTTC.

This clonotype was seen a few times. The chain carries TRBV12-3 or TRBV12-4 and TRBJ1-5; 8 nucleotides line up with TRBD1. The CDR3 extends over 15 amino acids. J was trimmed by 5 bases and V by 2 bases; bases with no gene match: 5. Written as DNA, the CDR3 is TGTGCCAGCAGTTTAACGACAGGGGACCATCAGCCCCAGCATTTT. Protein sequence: CASSLTTGDHQPQHF.

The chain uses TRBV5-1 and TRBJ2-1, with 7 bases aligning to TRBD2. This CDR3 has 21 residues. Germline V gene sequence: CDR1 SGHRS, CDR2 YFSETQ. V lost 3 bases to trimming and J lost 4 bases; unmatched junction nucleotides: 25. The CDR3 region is CASSSPPPRRELHFPYNEQFF. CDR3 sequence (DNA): TGCGCCAGCAGCTCCCCCCCGCCACGGCGGGAGTTACACTTCCCATACAATGAGCAGTTCTTC.

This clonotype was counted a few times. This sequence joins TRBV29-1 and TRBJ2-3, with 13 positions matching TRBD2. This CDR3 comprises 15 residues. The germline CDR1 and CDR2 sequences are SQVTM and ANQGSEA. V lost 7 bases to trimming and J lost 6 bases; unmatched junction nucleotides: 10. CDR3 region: CSAPLGLAGWDTQYF. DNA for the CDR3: TGCAGCGCCCCGCTGGGACTAGCGGGATGGGATACGCAGTATTTT.

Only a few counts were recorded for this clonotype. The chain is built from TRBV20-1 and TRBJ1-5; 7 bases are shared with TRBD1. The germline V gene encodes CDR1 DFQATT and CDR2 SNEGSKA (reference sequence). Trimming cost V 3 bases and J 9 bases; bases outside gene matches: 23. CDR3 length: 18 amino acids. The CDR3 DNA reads TGCAGTGCTAGCGGGATCGACAGGGAGAAACAAGCAAGGGTGCCCCAGCATTTT. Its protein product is CSASGIDREKQARVPQHF.

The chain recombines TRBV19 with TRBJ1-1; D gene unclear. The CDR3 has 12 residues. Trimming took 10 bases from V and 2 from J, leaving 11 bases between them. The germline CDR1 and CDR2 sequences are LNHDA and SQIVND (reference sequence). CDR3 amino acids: CATSWGNTEAFF. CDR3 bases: TGTGCCACCTCGTGGGGTAACACTGAAGCTTTCTTT. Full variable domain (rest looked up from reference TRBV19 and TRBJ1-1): DGGITQSPKYLFRKEGQNVTLSCEQNLNHDAMYWYRQDPGQGLRLIYYSQIVNDFQKGDIAEGYSVSREKKESFPLTVTSAQKNPTAFYLCATSWGNTEAFFGQGTRLTVV.

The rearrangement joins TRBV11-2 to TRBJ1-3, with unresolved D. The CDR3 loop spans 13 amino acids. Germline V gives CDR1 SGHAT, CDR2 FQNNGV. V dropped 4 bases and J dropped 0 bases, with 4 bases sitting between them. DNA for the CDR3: TGTGCCAGCAGCTCAGACTCTGGAAACACCATATATTTT. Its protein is CASSSDSGNTIYF. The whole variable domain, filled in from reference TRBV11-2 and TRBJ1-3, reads EAGVAQSPRYKIIEKRQSVAFWCNPISGHATLYWYQQILGQGPKLLIQFQNNGVVDDSQLPKDRFSAERLKGVDSTLKIQPAKLEDSAVYLCASSSDSGNTIYFGEGSWLTVV.

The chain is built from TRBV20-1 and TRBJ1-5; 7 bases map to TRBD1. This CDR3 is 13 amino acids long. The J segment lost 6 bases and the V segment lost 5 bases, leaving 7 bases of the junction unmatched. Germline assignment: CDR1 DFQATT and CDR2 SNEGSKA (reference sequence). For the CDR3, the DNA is TGCAGTGCTCTAGACAGGGAAGTTCAGCCCCAGCATTTT. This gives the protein CSALDREVQPQHF.

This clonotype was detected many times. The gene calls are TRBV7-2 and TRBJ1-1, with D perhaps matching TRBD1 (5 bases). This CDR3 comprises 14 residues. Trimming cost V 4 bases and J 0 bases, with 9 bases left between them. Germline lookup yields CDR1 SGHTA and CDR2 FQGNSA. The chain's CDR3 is CASSSGTLNTEAFF. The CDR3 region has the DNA TGTGCCAGCAGCTCTGGGACTTTGAACACTGAAGCTTTCTTT.

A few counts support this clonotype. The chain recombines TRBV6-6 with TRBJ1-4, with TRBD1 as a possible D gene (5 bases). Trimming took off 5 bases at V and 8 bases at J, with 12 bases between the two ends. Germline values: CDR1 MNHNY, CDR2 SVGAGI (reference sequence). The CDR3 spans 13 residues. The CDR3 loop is CASSKGHNEKLFF. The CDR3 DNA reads TGTGCCAGCAGTAAAGGACATAACGAAAAACTGTTTTTT.

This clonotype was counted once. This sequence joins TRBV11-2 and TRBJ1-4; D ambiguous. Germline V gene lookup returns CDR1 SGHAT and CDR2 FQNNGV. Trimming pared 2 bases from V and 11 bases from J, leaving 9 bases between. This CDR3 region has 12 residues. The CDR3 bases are TGTGCCAGCAGCTTAAAGGTTGGGAAACTGTTTTTT. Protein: CASSLKVGKLFF.

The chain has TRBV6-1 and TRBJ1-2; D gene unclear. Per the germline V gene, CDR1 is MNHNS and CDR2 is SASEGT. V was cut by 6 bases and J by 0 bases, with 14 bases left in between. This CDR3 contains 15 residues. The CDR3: CASSPDTQANYGYTF. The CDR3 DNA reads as TGTGCCAGCAGCCCTGACACCCAAGCTAACTATGGCTACACCTTC.